This TCR beta chain was identified during a study of blood T cell repertoires in COVID-19. About the study: Some COVID-19 samples were acute and others convalescent; all came from the United States, Italy and Spain. Sources were T cells, B-cell-depleted T cells, or PBMCs; the material itself was cDNA or gDNA.

Assay: immunoSEQ multiplex PCR; the TCRdb copy retains only in-frame clones and omits some. Of 540,000 or so clones listed, 85% to 90% were seen once; the top ten hold around 7.8%. This clone was seen a single time. The V end was cut by 3 bases, the J end by 1 base, with 22 bases between. CDR1 SGDLS and CDR2 YYNGEE come from the germline V gene. CDR3 size: 18 residues. Sequenced sample: peripheral blood. This chain connects TRBV9 to TRBJ1-1; possible D gene TRBD1, 6 bases. The receptor comes from a woman aged 45 to 65 with COVID-19, enrolled during active disease. The chain's CDR3 is CASSAEDSHADANTEAFF. CDR3 sequence (DNA): TGTGCCAGCAGCGCCGAGGACAGCCATGCGGATGCGAACACTGAAGCTTTCTTT.